This is a list of T cell receptor beta chains from one sample in a study of identical twins. TCRdb re-called the 5' RACE reads through MiXCR, storing one row per CDR3 protein. There are around 670,000 distinct CDR3 sequences in the sample; roughly 6.2% occur only once, and 1.5% to 2% lies in the top ten. Sequenced input: naive T cells sorted from blood. The receptors here all came from a young man in good health. The CDR3 runs from the conserved cysteine through the conserved F or W.

TRBJ2-2	TRBV29-1	CSVRAENTGELFF
TRBJ2-5	TRBV18	CASSPGTASQETQYF
TRBJ2-5	TRBV6-1	CATKGQSYQETQYF
TRBJ2-1	TRBV12-3/TRBV12-4	CASSPLDSTNEQFF
TRBJ2-7	TRBV5-1	CASSLFGTATTYEQYF
TRBJ2-5	TRBV10-1	CASSEYRKETQYF
TRBJ2-1	TRBV20-1	CSASPSGSVYEQFF
TRBJ1-6	TRBV5-5	CASSWTGVLGSPLHF
TRBJ2-7	TRBV12-3/TRBV12-4	CASSRGTVYEQYF
TRBJ1-1	TRBV7-9	CASSDGVWAEAFF
TRBJ2-3	TRBV7-9	CASSSPTGPTDTQYF
TRBJ2-7	TRBV5-1	CASSRLGSIAYEQYF
TRBJ1-2	TRBV20-1	CSAPGAPHGYTF
TRBJ2-5	TRBV5-1	CASSLDLGFQETQYF
TRBJ2-4	TRBV29-1	CSVPGQGENIQYF
TRBJ1-2	TRBV20-1	CSARDKGIGYTF
TRBJ1-1	TRBV29-1	CSVGGLQGSGYTEAFF
TRBJ2-1	TRBV20-1	CSAPSSGGNYNEQFF
TRBJ1-4	TRBV6-5	CASSYFRGDPNEKLFF
TRBJ2-3	TRBV3-1	CASSQDDSPGATDTQYF
TRBJ2-3	TRBV5-1	CASTTGTGVTDTQYF
TRBJ2-5	TRBV20-1	CSASRDSGIAQYF
TRBJ1-1	TRBV4-3	CASSQLAGQGVAEAFF
TRBJ2-1	TRBV20-1	CSAPDPRDNEQFF